This TCR beta chain derives from a study of T cell clonotyping in hematopoietic cell transplantation. Study observations and caveats: Cells were unsorted, so CD4 and CD8 contributions were not separated. At the given depth, recipient repertoires were over 95% de novo clonotypes. Recipient TCR diversity dropped after transplant; expanded clonotypes rose from day 30 to 180. Broader posttransplant TCR repertoire diversity was predicted by graft donor and pretransplant recipient Inverse Simpson Index values.

Method: immunoSEQ multiplex PCR; TCRdb's copy keeps in-frame clones and lacks some. The table shows 70,000 or so clones, with 90% to 95% occurring only once. This CDR3 region has 15 residues. CDR1 and CDR2 (germline): MNHEY, SVGAGI. V gave up 6 bases and J gave up 0 bases, with 12 bases separating them. As to this clone: Antigen: not known.

Sample: peripheral blood mononuclear cells. The sequence derives from a man aged 45-65 years in good health. Some clones in this sample may be carry-over from other donors' samples. The genes are TRBV6-5 and TRBJ1-5; D gene ambiguous. The CDR3 protein is CASSPWTGSNQPQHF. In DNA, the CDR3 is TGTGCCAGCAGCCCTTGGACGGGTAGCAATCAGCCCCAGCATTTT.